The rows below give T cell receptor beta chains drawn from one sample of a study of beta chain features in type 1 diabetes. This table comes from immunoSEQ multiplex PCR, and its TCRdb copy is limited to in-frame clones, with some not included. The table shows about 710,000 clones, with 11% to 15% occurring only once. Sequences were obtained from naive CD4+ T cells from blood. The receptor set was obtained from a man between 18 and 29 years old with type 1 diabetes. Each CDR3 is given with its conserved first and last residue. The D gene is left open where the match is weak. Only some rows state a clone size, as once, few, many or a class for expanded clones.

v_gene: TRBV5-1
abundance: few
d_gene: .
j_gene: TRBJ2-5
CDR3nt: TGCGCCAGCAGCCCGGGTGAGACCCAGTACTTC
CDR3aa: CASSPGETQYF

v_gene: TRBV27
abundance: few
d_gene: TRBD2
j_gene: TRBJ2-1
CDR3nt: TGTGCCAGCACCCTAAGGGCTAGCGGGAATGACAATGAGCAGTTCTTC
CDR3aa: CASTLRASGNDNEQFF

v_gene: TRBV2
abundance: few
d_gene: .
j_gene: TRBJ2-5
CDR3nt: TGTGCCAGCAGTGGCCCATCAGAAGAGACCCAGTACTTC
CDR3aa: CASSGPSEETQYF

v_gene: TRBV4-1
abundance: few
d_gene: .
j_gene: TRBJ2-2
CDR3nt: TGCGCCAGCAGCCAAGGAATGGCAACCGGGGAGCTGTTTTTT
CDR3aa: CASSQGMATGELFF

v_gene: TRBV6-5
abundance: .
d_gene: .
j_gene: TRBJ1-2
CDR3nt: TGTGCCAGCAGTTACTCCGTCCAGGGAAACTATGGCTACACCTTC
CDR3aa: CASSYSVQGNYGYTF

v_gene: TRBV2
abundance: .
d_gene: TRBD1
j_gene: TRBJ1-2
CDR3nt: TGTGCCAGCACCTCGGGGACAGTAGGTGGCTACACCTTC
CDR3aa: CASTSGTVGGYTF

v_gene: TRBV21-1
abundance: few
d_gene: .
j_gene: TRBJ2-7
CDR3nt: TGTGCCAGCAGCAAAGGAATAAAGCAGGGGGCAAATCGATACTTC
CDR3aa: CASSKGIKQGANRYF

v_gene: TRBV5-1
abundance: few
d_gene: .
j_gene: TRBJ2-1
CDR3nt: TGCGCCAGCAGCTTGGGGCGGCAAAACAATGAGCAGTTCTTC
CDR3aa: CASSLGRQNNEQFF

v_gene: TRBV4-2
abundance: .
d_gene: .
j_gene: TRBJ2-1
CDR3nt: TGTGCCAGCAGCCAAGAACGCCAGAACAATGAGCAGTTCTTC
CDR3aa: CASSQERQNNEQFF

v_gene: TRBV4-2
abundance: .
d_gene: .
j_gene: TRBJ2-6
CDR3nt: TGTGCCAGCAGCCAAGGTCAGTTCTCTGGGGCCAACGTCCTGACTTTC
CDR3aa: CASSQGQFSGANVLTF

v_gene: TRBV7-9
abundance: few
d_gene: .
j_gene: TRBJ2-7
CDR3nt: TGTGCCAGCAGCCCGGACAGCGCGAGGGTCTACGAGCAGTACTTC
CDR3aa: CASSPDSARVYEQYF

v_gene: TRBV30
abundance: .
d_gene: TRBD2
j_gene: TRBJ2-7
CDR3nt: TGTGCCTGGAGTGGGCTAGCGGGGGAGCAGTACTTC
CDR3aa: CAWSGLAGEQYF

v_gene: TRBV28
abundance: .
d_gene: .
j_gene: TRBJ2-1
CDR3nt: TGTGCCAGCAGTCCCGGGGGACTCCTTAACGGCAATGAGCAGTTCTTC
CDR3aa: CASSPGGLLNGNEQFF

v_gene: TRBV4-3
abundance: few
d_gene: TRBD1
j_gene: TRBJ2-1
CDR3nt: TGCGCCAGCAGCCCCGGACAGGGGAGGTACAATGAGCAGTTCTTC
CDR3aa: CASSPGQGRYNEQFF

v_gene: TRBV30
abundance: .
d_gene: .
j_gene: TRBJ1-1
CDR3nt: TGTGCCTACGAGTGGGGAGCGAACACTGAAGCTTTCTTT
CDR3aa: CAYEWGANTEAFF

v_gene: TRBV5-1
abundance: .
d_gene: .
j_gene: TRBJ2-1
CDR3nt: TGCGCCAGCAGCCCCCCGGAGCGCGGTAGCTACAATGAGCAGTTCTTC
CDR3aa: CASSPPERGSYNEQFF

v_gene: TRBV4-1
abundance: few
d_gene: TRBD1
j_gene: TRBJ2-4
CDR3nt: TGCGCCAGCAGCTTAGGGACAGGGGCCAAAAACATTCAGTACTTC
CDR3aa: CASSLGTGAKNIQYF

v_gene: TRBV19
abundance: few
d_gene: .
j_gene: TRBJ1-1
CDR3nt: TGTGCCAGTAGTATGGGCAGGATGGACACTGAAGCTTTCTTT
CDR3aa: CASSMGRMDTEAFF

v_gene: TRBV19
abundance: .
d_gene: .
j_gene: TRBJ1-6
CDR3nt: TGTGCCAGTAGTATGAAGGCGGGGATCGGCTATAATTCACCCCTCCACTTT
CDR3aa: CASSMKAGIGYNSPLHF

v_gene: TRBV5-8
abundance: few
d_gene: .
j_gene: TRBJ1-2
CDR3nt: TGTGCCAGCAGCTTTGGTGTTGTAGGCTACACCTTC
CDR3aa: CASSFGVVGYTF

v_gene: TRBV5-1
abundance: .
d_gene: TRBD1
j_gene: TRBJ2-5
CDR3nt: TGCGCCAGCAGTCCTCGACAGGGGTACCAAGAGACCCAGTACTTC
CDR3aa: CASSPRQGYQETQYF

v_gene: TRBV29-1
abundance: .
d_gene: .
j_gene: TRBJ2-3
CDR3nt: TGCAGCGTTGCCAAAACTCCTAAGAGCACAGATACGCAGTATTTT
CDR3aa: CSVAKTPKSTDTQYF

v_gene: TRBV30
abundance: .
d_gene: .
j_gene: TRBJ2-1
CDR3nt: TGTGCCTGGACAAAGTCGAGCTCCTACAATGAGCAGTTCTTC
CDR3aa: CAWTKSSSYNEQFF

v_gene: TRBV30
abundance: .
d_gene: .
j_gene: TRBJ1-1
CDR3nt: TGTGCCTGGATACGAAGGGAGGGGAACACTGAAGCTTTCTTT
CDR3aa: CAWIRREGNTEAFF

v_gene: TRBV9
abundance: few
d_gene: .
j_gene: TRBJ1-2
CDR3nt: TGTGCCAGCAGCGTAGCTGTAGGGCCTCAATATGGCTACACCTTC
CDR3aa: CASSVAVGPQYGYTF

v_gene: TRBV27
abundance: .
d_gene: .
j_gene: TRBJ1-2
CDR3nt: TGTGCCAGCAGTGGGGGCTACACCTTC
CDR3aa: CASSGGYTF

v_gene: TRBV14
abundance: few
d_gene: .
j_gene: TRBJ2-1
CDR3nt: TGTGCCAGCAGCCAAGAAACCCGACAGAACTCCTACAATGAGCAGTTCTTC
CDR3aa: CASSQETRQNSYNEQFF

v_gene: TRBV2
abundance: .
d_gene: .
j_gene: TRBJ2-2
CDR3nt: TGTGCCAGCAGAAACAGGGATCGGACCGGGGAGCTGTTTTTT
CDR3aa: CASRNRDRTGELFF

v_gene: TRBV7-2
abundance: few
d_gene: TRBD2
j_gene: TRBJ2-1
CDR3nt: TGTGCCAGCAGCTTACTAGCGGGGGACTACAATGAGCAGTTCTTC
CDR3aa: CASSLLAGDYNEQFF

v_gene: TRBV6-6
abundance: few
d_gene: .
j_gene: TRBJ1-4
CDR3nt: TGTGCCAGCAGTAAAAACCTTAATGAAAAACTGTTTTTT
CDR3aa: CASSKNLNEKLFF

v_gene: TRBV7-8
abundance: .
d_gene: TRBD1
j_gene: TRBJ2-7
CDR3nt: TGTGCCAGCAGCTTCACAGGGGACGAGAGCGAGCAGTACTTC
CDR3aa: CASSFTGDESEQYF

v_gene: TRBV2
abundance: .
d_gene: TRBD2
j_gene: TRBJ2-7
CDR3nt: TGTGCCAGCAAGGAGGGAGGGATCGACGAGCAGTACTTC
CDR3aa: CASKEGGIDEQYF

v_gene: TRBV13
abundance: .
d_gene: .
j_gene: TRBJ2-3
CDR3nt: TGTGCCAGCAGCAGCACCGGACTAAGCACAGATACGCAGTATTTT
CDR3aa: CASSSTGLSTDTQYF

v_gene: TRBV5-6
abundance: few
d_gene: TRBD1
j_gene: TRBJ2-1
CDR3nt: TGTGCCAGCAGCTTACGGACAGGGGGCCCTGAGCAGTTCTTC
CDR3aa: CASSLRTGGPEQFF

v_gene: TRBV7-9
abundance: .
d_gene: .
j_gene: TRBJ2-4
CDR3nt: TGTGCCAGCAGCTTAGGGGCCAGACTTCCCGGTGGGCGCATTCAGTACTTC
CDR3aa: CASSLGARLPGGRIQYF

v_gene: TRBV28
abundance: .
d_gene: .
j_gene: TRBJ2-6
CDR3nt: TGTGCCAGCAGGGCAGGGGCCAACGTCCTGACTTTC
CDR3aa: CASRAGANVLTF

v_gene: TRBV6-1
abundance: few
d_gene: .
j_gene: TRBJ2-5
CDR3nt: TGTGCCAGCAAACGGGACCTGTGGGGGGAAGAGACCCAGTACTTC
CDR3aa: CASKRDLWGEETQYF

v_gene: TRBV2
abundance: .
d_gene: TRBD1
j_gene: TRBJ1-2
CDR3nt: TGTGCCATCACCAGACGGACAGGGTTAGGCTACACCTTC
CDR3aa: CAITRRTGLGYTF

v_gene: TRBV19
abundance: few
d_gene: .
j_gene: TRBJ2-2
CDR3nt: TGTGCCAGTAGTCCCCGAAGGTTCGGGCCCGGGGAGCTGTTTTTT
CDR3aa: CASSPRRFGPGELFF

v_gene: TRBV11-3
abundance: few
d_gene: .
j_gene: TRBJ2-7
CDR3nt: TGTGCCAGCAGCTTAGGCGGGCAGAACTACGAGCAGTACTTC
CDR3aa: CASSLGGQNYEQYF

v_gene: TRBV20-1
abundance: few
d_gene: .
j_gene: TRBJ2-5
CDR3nt: TGCAGTGCTAGAAGTCACGAGACCCAGTACTTC
CDR3aa: CSARSHETQYF

v_gene: TRBV30
abundance: .
d_gene: .
j_gene: TRBJ2-3
CDR3nt: TGTGCCTGGAGTGCCCTCTTGGGTACGCAGTATTTT
CDR3aa: CAWSALLGTQYF

v_gene: TRBV5-1
abundance: .
d_gene: .
j_gene: TRBJ2-2
CDR3nt: TGCGCCAGCAGCTTGGATCCAGGGGACACCGGGGAGCTGTTTTTT
CDR3aa: CASSLDPGDTGELFF

v_gene: TRBV18
abundance: few
d_gene: .
j_gene: TRBJ2-7
CDR3nt: TGTGCCAGCTCAGTCACCTACGAGCAGTACTTC
CDR3aa: CASSVTYEQYF

v_gene: TRBV28
abundance: .
d_gene: .
j_gene: TRBJ2-2
CDR3nt: TGTGCCAGCAGTTTTGGGGTTTCATCGCTGTTTTTT
CDR3aa: CASSFGVSSLFF

v_gene: TRBV29-1
abundance: few
d_gene: TRBD2
j_gene: TRBJ2-3
CDR3nt: TGCAGCGCCTGGGGGACTAGCGGGGGTGGGACAGATACGCAGTATTTT
CDR3aa: CSAWGTSGGGTDTQYF

v_gene: TRBV30
abundance: few
d_gene: TRBD2
j_gene: TRBJ2-3
CDR3nt: TGTGCCTGGAGTGTACTGGATAGCGGGGTGACACCGCATTTT
CDR3aa: CAWSVLDSGVTPHF

v_gene: TRBV6-5
abundance: few
d_gene: TRBD1
j_gene: TRBJ1-5
CDR3nt: TGTGCCAGCAGAGGACAGGGTAGGCATCAGCCCCAGCATTTT
CDR3aa: CASRGQGRHQPQHF

v_gene: TRBV9
abundance: .
d_gene: TRBD1
j_gene: TRBJ2-2
CDR3nt: TGTGCCAGCAGCGGACGACAGGGGAACACCGGGGAGCTGTTTTTT
CDR3aa: CASSGRQGNTGELFF

v_gene: TRBV9
abundance: .
d_gene: TRBD1
j_gene: TRBJ2-1
CDR3nt: TGTGCCAGCAGCGCGACAGGGGGCGCCTACAATGAGCAGTTCTTC
CDR3aa: CASSATGGAYNEQFF

v_gene: TRBV28
abundance: .
d_gene: TRBD1
j_gene: TRBJ2-6
CDR3nt: TGTGCCAGCCGGCCTCTCAGGGGGCTGGAAGGGGCCAACGTCCTGACTTTC
CDR3aa: CASRPLRGLEGANVLTF

v_gene: TRBV6-5
abundance: .
d_gene: .
j_gene: TRBJ1-5
CDR3nt: TGTGCCAGCAGTCCCCTCGGTCAGCCCCAGCATTTT
CDR3aa: CASSPLGQPQHF

v_gene: TRBV18
abundance: .
d_gene: .
j_gene: TRBJ1-5
CDR3nt: TGTGCCAGCTCACCTTACGGGGCTTCCAATCAGCCCCAGCATTTT
CDR3aa: CASSPYGASNQPQHF